This T cell receptor beta chain originates from a study of T cell responses to AZD1222 COVID-19 vaccine. Study results and limitations: Across the whole spike, CD4 TCRs peaked at regions 160-218 and 743-854. Only after the peak T cell response were repertoires sampled. Within unmutated variant regions lay the reported targets of nearly half of spike-specific TCRs. The donors showed a predominance of white British ancestry and of females, with possible underestimation of clonal diversity.

A word on this clone: Its target is not known.

TCRdb's table, derived via immunoSEQ multiplex PCR, lists solely in-frame clones and lacks some. Of under 50,000 clones in the sample, about four fifths were seen once. Germline CDR1 is MDHEN and CDR2 is SYDVKM. The CDR3 is made up of 13 amino acids. Germline trimming cut 8 bases from V and 5 bases from J; bases unmatched to any gene: 6. The clonotype originates from an adult who received the MenACWY meningococcal vaccine as a control. Sequenced material: peripheral blood, taken 28 days after the second dose of the MenACWY control vaccine. The V call is TRBV28, the J call TRBJ2-5; 9 nucleotides align to TRBD2. CDR3 sequence reads: CASLTSGRETQYF. CDR3 coding DNA: TGTGCCAGCTTGACTAGCGGCCGGGAGACCCAGTACTTC.